These 21 T cell receptor beta chains were all obtained from the same sample, sequenced in a study of cytomegalovirus exposure and HLA in healthy donors (dated by TCRdb to the late 2010s). Library preparation used the immunoSEQ multiplex PCR assay. The multiplex PCR relied on a mix of 60 forward primers for TCR Vbeta segments and 13 reverse primers for TCR Jbeta segments. TCRdb retrieved this table from immuneACCESS and kept in-frame rearrangements only. Not all clones are present; in checked studies, unresolved V genes account for under half, and no reason is known for the remainder. The sample yields about 120,000 clones; approximately 9.4% were counted once. The ten largest clones take up over 2.5% of the sample. Sequencing was carried out using PBMCs. Receptor source: a man aged 25 to 40 in good health and CMV-seronegative.

This sequence joins TRBV30 and TRBJ2-7, with 7 nucleotides matching TRBD2. The length of the CDR3 is 14 residues. Trimming removed 6 bases from V and 3 bases from J; junction bases left unmatched: 11. From germline, CDR1 is GTSNPN and CDR2 SVGIG (reference sequence). The CDR3 loop is CACSTSSKFYEQYF. The CDR3 coding sequence is TGTGCCTGCTCGACTAGCAGCAAATTCTACGAGCAGTACTTC.

There are a few counts of this clone. The rearrangement uses TRBV11-3 and TRBJ2-7; 11 bases match TRBD1. After removal of 2 bases from V and 2 bases from J, the junction contained 2 bases not matched to a gene. CDR1 is SGHNT and CDR2 is YENEEA in the germline V gene. This CDR3 spans 15 amino acids. CDR3 bases: TGTGCCAGCAGCTTAAGGACAGGGGGCCCCTACGAGCAGTACTTC. Protein: CASSLRTGGPYEQYF. Supplemented by reference TRBV11-3 and TRBJ2-7, the full variable domain reads EAGVVQSPRYKIIEKKQPVAFWCNPISGHNTLYWYLQNLGQGPELLIRYENEEAVDDSQLPKDRFSAERLKGVDSTLKIQPAELGDSAVYLCASSLRTGGPYEQYFGPGTRLTVT.

V and J are TRBV7-2 and TRBJ2-5; no firm D call. With 11 bases removed from V and 2 bases from J, the gap between germline ends came to 9 bases. The CDR3 consists of 11 residues. CDR1 and CDR2 (germline): SGHTA, FQGNSA. The CDR3 protein is CAWAEQETQYF. The CDR3 region has the DNA TGTGCCTGGGCCGAGCAAGAGACCCAGTACTTC.

This sequence joins TRBV11-2 and TRBJ2-7; 8 nucleotides agree with TRBD2. Trimming removed 0 bases from V and 5 bases from J; junction bases left unmatched: 12. This CDR3 has 17 amino acids. Looked up from germline, CDR1 is SGHAT and CDR2 is FQNNGV. CDR3 nucleotides: TGTGCCAGCAGCTTAGATCTGGGGAGCGGGAGTTATGACGAGCAGTACTTC. It codes for CASSLDLGSGSYDEQYF.

The gene calls are TRBV7-8 and TRBJ2-1; 8 nucleotides align to TRBD1. This CDR3 spans 12 amino acids. J lost 2 bases, V lost 9 bases, and 0 bases had no gene match. Per the germline V gene, CDR1 is SGHVS and CDR2 is FQNEAQ. The CDR3 loop reads CARQGAYNEQFF. The CDR3 DNA reads TGTGCCAGACAGGGGGCCTACAATGAGCAGTTCTTC.

This clone was observed a handful of times. The V call is TRBV4-2, the J call TRBJ1-4, with TRBD1 identical over 10 bases. CDR1 and CDR2 from the germline V gene are LGHNA and YNFKEQ. Unmatched junction bases numbered 0, after V lost 1 base and J lost 7 bases. The CDR3 runs 14 residues. CDR3 in DNA: TGTGCCAGCAGCCAAGGGACAGGGGGTGAAAAACTGTTTTTT. It encodes CASSQGTGGEKLFF.

This chain connects TRBV28 to TRBJ1-5, with a possible D match to TRBD1 (5 bases). V gave up 3 bases and J gave up 6 bases, with 12 bases separating them. This CDR3 is built from 14 residues. CDR1 and CDR2 from the germline V gene are MDHEN and SYDVKM. The CDR3 nucleotides are TGTGCCAGCAGTTTGGGGGGTCCGGGTCAGCCCCAGCATTTT. Translating gives CASSLGGPGQPQHF.

This clone was detected a few times. The V gene is TRBV5-1, the J gene TRBJ2-7; tentative D call: TRBD1 (5 bases). V was pared by 0 bases and J by 0 bases, with 7 bases between. The CDR3 is 14 amino acids. Germline assignment: CDR1 SGHRS and CDR2 YFSETQ. This CDR3 reads CASSLGGLSYEQYF. The CDR3 region has the DNA TGCGCCAGCAGCTTGGGGGGCCTCTCCTACGAGCAGTACTTC.

J is TRBJ1-2 and V is TRBV4-3, with D perhaps matching TRBD1 (6 bases). CDR1 is LGHNA, CDR2 YSLEER, per germline. There are 15 residues in the CDR3. V gave up 0 bases and J gave up 6 bases, with 14 bases separating them. CDR3 coding DNA: TGCGCCAGCAGCCAAGAAGGTGGGACAAGAAATGGCTACACCTTC. Protein: CASSQEGGTRNGYTF.

The chain links TRBV19 to TRBJ2-7; D perhaps matches TRBD2 (6 bases). CDR3 length equals 14 residues. V lost 1 base and J 2 bases, leaving 9 bases between the germline ends. Germline CDR1 LNHDA, CDR2 SQIVND (reference sequence). In nucleotides, the CDR3 is TGTGCCAGTAGTATAGGTTGGGGGGCCTACGAGCAGTACTTC. Its protein is CASSIGWGAYEQYF.

This clone was picked up a small number of times. The CDR3 DNA is TGTGCCTGGAGCCAGGGCTGGAATCAGCCCCAGCATTTT. This codes for CAWSQGWNQPQHF. The V and J genes are TRBV30 and TRBJ1-5, with D perhaps TRBD1 (5 bases). Germline V gene lookup returns CDR1 GTSNPN and CDR2 SVGIG (reference sequence). This CDR3 region has 13 residues. V shed 3 bases and J shed 4 bases, with 10 bases lying between them.

The sample holds a few counts of this clone. The V gene is TRBV5-1, the J gene TRBJ2-7, with 7 bases identical to TRBD1. Germline V lookup: CDR1 SGHRS, CDR2 YFSETQ. The V and J ends lost 5 bases and 0 bases, in that order; junction bases with no gene match: 2. The CDR3 spans 13 residues. CDR3 sequence reads: CASSTGASYEQYF. Here the CDR3 DNA reads TGCGCCAGCAGTACAGGGGCCTCCTACGAGCAGTACTTC.

The chain is built from TRBV6-1 and TRBJ2-2, with a weak D call TRBD2 (5 bases). CDR3 length: 15 residues. Trimming took 6 bases from V and 3 from J, leaving 14 bases between them. Germline-derived CDR1 and CDR2 are MNHNS and SASEGT. Written as DNA, the CDR3 is TGTGCCAGCAGAGTTAGAGGGCCGGACACCGGGGAGCTGTTTTTT. Its translation: CASRVRGPDTGELFF.

The gene calls are TRBV27 and TRBJ1-1; D is possibly TRBD1 (6 bases). The ends were cut back, 6 bases at V and 3 bases at J, with 14 bases in the middle. Looked up from germline, CDR1 is MNHEY and CDR2 is SMNVEV (reference sequence). This CDR3 contains 14 residues. CDR3 sequence: CASSQGHIYTEAFF. Here the CDR3 DNA reads TGTGCCAGCAGCCAGGGACACATTTACACTGAAGCTTTCTTT.

A few counts support this clone. The V and J genes are TRBV6-1 and TRBJ2-2; 9 bases fit TRBD1. The CDR3 runs to 15 residues. CDR1 is MNHNS and CDR2 is SASEGT in the germline V gene. V shed 7 bases and J 7 bases; nucleotides not matched to a gene: 10. The CDR3 DNA is TGTGCCAGCACCTTACTACAGGGGGCTATCGGGGAGCTGTTTTTT. This codes for CASTLLQGAIGELFF.

V is TRBV19 and J is TRBJ2-7; D may be TRBD1 (6 bases). The germline V and J ends were trimmed by 1 base and 2 bases, with 9 bases remaining between them. This CDR3 is built from 14 residues. Germline V lookup: CDR1 LNHDA, CDR2 SQIVND (reference sequence). Here the CDR3 reads CASSIAGHAYEQYF. CDR3 nucleotide sequence: TGTGCCAGTAGTATAGCGGGACACGCCTACGAGCAGTACTTC. Supplemented by reference TRBV19 and TRBJ2-7, the full variable domain reads DGGITQSPKYLFRKEGQNVTLSCEQNLNHDAMYWYRQDPGQGLRLIYYSQIVNDFQKGDIAEGYSVSREKKESFPLTVTSAQKNPTAFYLCASSIAGHAYEQYFGPGTRLTVT.

The chain employs TRBV7-9 and TRBJ2-7; weak D call: TRBD1 (6 bases). This CDR3 has 12 residues. Germline CDR1 and CDR2: SEHNR and FQNEAQ (reference sequence). V lost 5 bases and J lost 3, with 8 bases in between. CDR3 sequence (DNA): TGTGCCAGCAGCCCGACAGGCTACGAGCAGTACTTC. Translation: CASSPTGYEQYF.

The chain joins TRBV7-5 to TRBJ2-5; no DNA check was done on the table's D call, TRBD2. The J call may not be correct, given that the DNA end is closer to TRBJ2-7. TRBV7-5 corresponds to a pseudogene. The CDR3 totals 10 residues. CDR3 nucleotide sequence: TGTGCCAGAAGCTTTAGCGAGCAGTACTTC. Translation: CARSFSEQYF.

This clone was detected a few times. The chain uses TRBV29-1 and TRBJ2-7; D perhaps matches TRBD2 (6 bases). The CDR3 runs 13 residues. Germline CDR1 and CDR2: SQVTM and ANQGSEA. V was pared by 5 bases and J by 2 bases, with 13 bases between. The CDR3 coding sequence is TGCAGCGTTCATCGGCCGGGGGCCTACGAGCAGTACTTC. Translating it yields CSVHRPGAYEQYF.

CDR3 loop: CAWSRDRGPVGKNIQYF. CDR3 nucleotides: TGTGCCTGGAGTCGGGACAGGGGTCCCGTAGGCAAAAACATTCAGTACTTC. This chain joins TRBV30 and TRBJ2-4, with TRBD1 matching over 10 bases. The CDR3 sequence is 17 residues long. Germline trimming cut 2 bases from V and 3 bases from J; bases unmatched to any gene: 10. Germline V gene sequence: CDR1 GTSNPN, CDR2 SVGIG (reference sequence).

The V gene is TRBV30, the J gene TRBJ1-1; 9 bases match TRBD1. The CDR3 consists of 14 residues. Trimming at V came to 1 base and at J to 5 bases, leaving 5 bases not matched to a gene. The germline V gene encodes CDR1 GTSNPN and CDR2 SVGIG (reference sequence). Written as DNA, the CDR3 is TGTGCCTGGAGTGCTGGGACAGGGTGGACTGAAGCTTTCTTT. This codes for CAWSAGTGWTEAFF.